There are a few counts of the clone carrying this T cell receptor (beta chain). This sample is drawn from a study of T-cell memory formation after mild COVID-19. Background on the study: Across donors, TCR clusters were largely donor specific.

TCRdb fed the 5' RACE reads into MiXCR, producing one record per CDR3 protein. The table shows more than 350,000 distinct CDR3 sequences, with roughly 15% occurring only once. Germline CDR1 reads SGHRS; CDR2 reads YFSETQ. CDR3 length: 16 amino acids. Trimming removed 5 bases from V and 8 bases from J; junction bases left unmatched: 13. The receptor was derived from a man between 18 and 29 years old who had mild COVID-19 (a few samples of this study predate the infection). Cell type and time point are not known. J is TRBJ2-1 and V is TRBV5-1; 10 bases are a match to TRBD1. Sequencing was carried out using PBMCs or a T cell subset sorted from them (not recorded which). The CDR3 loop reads CASRSIWDRGIDEQFF. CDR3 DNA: TGCGCCAGCAGATCGATTTGGGACAGGGGTATCGATGAGCAGTTCTTC.